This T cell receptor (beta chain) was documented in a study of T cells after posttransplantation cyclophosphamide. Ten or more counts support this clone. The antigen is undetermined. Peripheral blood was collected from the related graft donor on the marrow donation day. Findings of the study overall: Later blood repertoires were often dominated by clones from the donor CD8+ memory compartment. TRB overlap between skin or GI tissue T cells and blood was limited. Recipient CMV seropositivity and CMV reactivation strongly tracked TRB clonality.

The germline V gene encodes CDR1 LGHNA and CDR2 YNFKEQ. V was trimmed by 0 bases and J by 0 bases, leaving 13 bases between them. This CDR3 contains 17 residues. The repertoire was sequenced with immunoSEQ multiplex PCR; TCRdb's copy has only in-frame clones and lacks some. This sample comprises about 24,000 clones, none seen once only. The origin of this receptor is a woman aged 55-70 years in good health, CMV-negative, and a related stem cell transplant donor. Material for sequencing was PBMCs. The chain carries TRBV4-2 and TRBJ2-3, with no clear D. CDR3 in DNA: TGTGCCAGCAGCCAAGATGTGGCCGGGTCTAGCACAGATACGCAGTATTTT. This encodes CASSQDVAGSSTDTQYF.